The 8 T cell receptor beta chains in this list originate from one sample, sequenced in a study of T cell repertoires in cytomegalovirus infection. TCRdb re-called the reads with MiXCR, one entry per CDR3 protein. Among 100,000 to 150,000 distinct CDR3 sequences listed, approximately 30% were seen once. Their antigen targets remain unknown. The material sequenced was CD8+ T cells from cultured PBMCs, taken from culture after CMV antigen stimulation. These receptors were collected from a human donor in good health (CMV status not recorded). Some clones in this sample may be carry-over from other donors' samples.

A single count supports this clonotype. The genes are TRBV12-5 and TRBJ2-3; D is unclear. V lost 2 bases and J lost 6, with 9 bases in between. The germline gives CDR1 LGHNT, CDR2 FRNRAP. CDR3 length: 13 amino acids. CDR3 sequence (DNA): TGTGCTAGTGGTTTGCCCGCTGGGGATACGCAGTATTTT. Translated: CASGLPAGDTQYF.

This clonotype was observed many times. The rearrangement links TRBV6-1 to TRBJ2-2; TRBD1 is a possible D gene (5 bases). Trimming removed 5 bases at V and 5 bases at J, with 30 bases between. The germline gives CDR1 MNHNS, CDR2 SASEGT. The CDR3 length is 20 residues. The CDR3 DNA follows: TGTGCCAGCAGTCCACGAAACGCGGACATGCGACCCGATGGGACCGGGGAGCTGTTTTTT. This sequence encodes CASSPRNADMRPDGTGELFF.

V is TRBV29-1 and J is TRBJ2-7, with TRBD1 identical over 7 bases. This CDR3 is built from 13 residues. The trim removed 7 bases at V and 6 bases at J, leaving 12 bases unmatched. Germline lookup yields CDR1 SQVTM and CDR2 ANQGSEA. The CDR3 coding sequence is TGCAGCGCCAGGGGGACAGAAGGATCCGAGCAGTACTTC. This sequence encodes CSARGTEGSEQYF.

This clonotype turned up a few times. The genes are TRBV19 and TRBJ1-5; D possibly corresponds to TRBD1 (6 bases). CDR3 length equals 16 residues. Trimming took off 1 base at V and 4 bases at J, with 14 bases between the two ends. Germline V gives CDR1 LNHDA, CDR2 SQIVND (reference sequence). The CDR3 loop is CASSIGRGGGNQPQHF. CDR3 in DNA: TGTGCCAGTAGTATAGGAAGAGGGGGGGGGAATCAGCCCCAGCATTTT.

This clonotype was observed at least ten times. The chain recombines TRBV10-3 with TRBJ2-6, with 8 bases matching TRBD1. J gave up 3 bases and V 3 bases, and 4 bases lay outside the gene matches. Germline CDR1 reads ENHRY; CDR2 reads SYGVKD. The CDR3 is 16 residues long. The CDR3 protein is CAISDRGHDGANVLTF. CDR3 bases: TGTGCCATCAGTGACAGGGGGCATGATGGGGCCAACGTCCTGACTTTC.

This clonotype was counted ten times or more. This sequence joins TRBV7-9 and TRBJ2-5; 7 nucleotides match TRBD1. CDR1 SEHNR and CDR2 FQNEAQ come from the germline V gene (reference sequence). V trimming: 4 bases; J trimming: 5 bases; junction bases outside the gene matches: 7. This CDR3 contains 14 residues. The CDR3 DNA reads as TGTGCCAGCAGCTCACAAACAGGGGAGGAGACCCAGTACTTC. Translation: CASSSQTGEETQYF.

Note on this clonotype: A much larger clone lies a single base off, so this may be a read error. CDR3 coding DNA: TGTGCCACCAGCAGAGAAGGGGGAGAGACCCGGTACTTC. Translated, it gives CATSREGGETRYF. The J gene is TRBJ2-5, the V gene TRBV15; D perhaps matches TRBD1 (6 bases). Germline V lookup: CDR1 LNHNV, CDR2 YYDKDF (reference sequence). This CDR3 has 13 residues.

The CDR3 reads CASSFFSTGELFF. CDR3 DNA: TGTGCCAGCAGTTTTTTTAGCACCGGGGAGCTGTTTTTT. This chain joins TRBV27 and TRBJ2-2; no reliable D call. CDR1 and CDR2 from the germline V gene are MNHEY and SMNVEV (reference sequence). The CDR3 spans 13 residues. V lost 3 bases and J 4 bases, leaving 6 bases between the germline ends.